This TCR beta chain was identified in a study of cytomegalovirus exposure and HLA in healthy donors. As for this clone: Its antigen is as yet unknown.

Study outcomes and limitations: In a later analysis, DRB1 alleles had the most associated TCRs; HLA-C alleles the fewest.

The V end was cut by 1 base, the J end by 5 bases, with 12 bases between. Per the germline V gene, CDR1 is MGHRA and CDR2 is YSYEKL. The CDR3 contains 14 residues. The PCR had 60 Vbeta and 13 Jbeta primers. Sequenced by immunoSEQ multiplex PCR; TCRdb stores in-frame clones only, minus some. The sample records a few hundred thousand clones, around 81% being singletons. The sequence was obtained from a woman aged 55-69 years in good health and CMV-seropositive. Sequencing used PBMCs. The chain has TRBV4-1 and TRBJ2-7; possibly TRBD1 for D (6 bases). CDR3 in DNA: TGCGCCAGCAGCCAAGTCCCCCAGGGGAACGAGCAGTACTTC. It is translated as CASSQVPQGNEQYF.